These T cell receptor beta chains were read from a single sample in a study of blood T cell repertoires in COVID-19. The table came from immunoSEQ multiplex PCR; TCRdb's copy has only in-frame clones and leaves some out. This sample has under 200,000 clones; 70% to 85% occur once, and the top ten carry about 20%. Sequenced material: PBMCs or T cells enriched from blood (not recorded which). The receptors originated from a woman in her 70s in a cohort exposed to, infected with or recovered from COVID-19 (not recorded which). CDR3s include the opening cysteine and the closing phenylalanine or tryptophan. Fields, in order: J gene, V gene, D gene, clone size, CDR3 DNA, CDR3 protein. D genes are given only for firm matches. Only some rows state a clone size, as once, few, many or a class for expanded clones.

>TRBJ2-3|TRBV5-1|.|.
TGCGCCAGCAGCTTAATGCGCGGCAACACAGATACGCAGTATTTT
CASSLMRGNTDTQYF
>TRBJ2-1|TRBV4-2|.|few
TGTGCCAGCAGCCAAGATCGTAGCGTGGAGCAGTTCTTC
CASSQDRSVEQFF
>TRBJ1-6|TRBV2|.|.
TGTGCCAGCAGTGAGAGGCCGACGGGGCCCCTCCACTTT
CASSERPTGPLHF
>TRBJ1-1|TRBV28|.|many
TGTGCCAGCAGTCGATGGAGGTCTGAAGCTTTCTTT
CASSRWRSEAFF
>TRBJ1-4|TRBV11-3|.|.
TGTGCCAGCAGCTTGGGACAACCGTTAGGAAAACTGTTTTTT
CASSLGQPLGKLFF
>TRBJ2-7|TRBV6-2/TRBV6-3|TRBD2|.
TGTGCCAGCAGTTACTGGACTAGCGGGAGGGACGAGCAGTACTTC
CASSYWTSGRDEQYF
>TRBJ1-1|TRBV28|.|.
TGTGCCAGAGAGCCACAGCCTAACACTGAAGCTTTCTTT
CAREPQPNTEAFF
>TRBJ2-1|TRBV6-2/TRBV6-3|TRBD2|.
TGTGCCAGCAGTTACGGCGGGAGGTCCCGCAATGAGCAGTTCTTC
CASSYGGRSRNEQFF
>TRBJ1-5|TRBV28|.|few
TGTGCCAGCAGTTTAGGCGGGGGCCGCCGGGGGCCCCAGCATTTT
CASSLGGGRRGPQHF
>TRBJ2-2|TRBV2|TRBD2|.
TGTGCCAGCAGTGTAGTACGAGATCGGGGGGCCGGGGAGCTGTTTTTT
CASSVVRDRGAGELFF
>TRBJ1-5|TRBV27|TRBD1|few
TGTGCCAGCACCCTGACAGGGGAAGGCAATCAGCCCCAGCATTTT
CASTLTGEGNQPQHF
>TRBJ2-5|TRBV7-2|.|.
TGTGCCAGCAGCCCGGGGGTTACTCAAGAGACCCAGTACTTC
CASSPGVTQETQYF
>TRBJ2-1|TRBV14|TRBD2|few
TGTGCCAGCAGCCAAATCGGGACTAGCCTAAATGAGCAGTTCTTC
CASSQIGTSLNEQFF
>TRBJ2-2|TRBV24-1|TRBD2|.
TGTGCCACCAGTGACCACGGGAGGGGGGACGGGGAGCTGTTTTTT
CATSDHGRGDGELFF
>TRBJ1-1|TRBV5-1|.|.
TGCGCCAGCAGCTTGGCCCTTGGGGCAGCTGAAGCTTTCTTT
CASSLALGAAEAFF
>TRBJ2-1|TRBV11-3|.|.
TGTGCCAGCAGCTTAGCTTCTAGCCAGCAGTTCTTC
CASSLASSQQFF
>TRBJ2-2|TRBV5-4|.|few
TGTGCCAGCAGCTTGGCCCCAGGGATGATCGGGGAGCTGTTTTTT
CASSLAPGMIGELFF
>TRBJ2-7|TRBV2|.|.
TGTGCTTCGGGTGGGGGGAGCCTCTCCTACGAGCAGTACTTC
CASGGGSLSYEQYF
>TRBJ2-7|TRBV4-1|.|.
TGCGCCAGCAGCCAAGCCTGGGACTCCAAAGTTTTTTACGAGCAGTACTTC
CASSQAWDSKVFYEQYF
>TRBJ2-7|TRBV5-1|.|.
TGCGCCAGCAGCTCTGACAGCTACGAGCAGTACTTC
CASSSDSYEQYF
>TRBJ2-3|TRBV18|.|.
TGTGCCAGCTCACCAAGTACAGGGCGGGCAGATACGCAGTATTTT
CASSPSTGRADTQYF
>TRBJ2-6|TRBV28|.|once
TGTGCCAGCACCGAGGCATCATCTGGGGCCAACGTCCTGACTTTC
CASTEASSGANVLTF